This T cell receptor beta chain derives from a study of blood T cell repertoires in COVID-19. The data were produced by immunoSEQ multiplex PCR, yet TCRdb's version contains in-frame clones alone and is incomplete. The sample contains 400,000 or so clones, 70% to 90% of which appear only once. Trimming shortened V by 7 bases and J by 5 bases, and 14 bases separated the two germline ends. The CDR3 sequence is 13 residues long. The V and J genes are TRBV12-3 or TRBV12-4 and TRBJ1-1; tentative D call: TRBD1 (5 bases). This TCR came from a human donor in a cohort sampled during active COVID-19. Sequenced: peripheral blood. CDR3 region: CASIPFTGTEAFF. DNA of the CDR3: TGTGCCAGCATCCCTTTCACAGGAACTGAAGCTTTCTTT.